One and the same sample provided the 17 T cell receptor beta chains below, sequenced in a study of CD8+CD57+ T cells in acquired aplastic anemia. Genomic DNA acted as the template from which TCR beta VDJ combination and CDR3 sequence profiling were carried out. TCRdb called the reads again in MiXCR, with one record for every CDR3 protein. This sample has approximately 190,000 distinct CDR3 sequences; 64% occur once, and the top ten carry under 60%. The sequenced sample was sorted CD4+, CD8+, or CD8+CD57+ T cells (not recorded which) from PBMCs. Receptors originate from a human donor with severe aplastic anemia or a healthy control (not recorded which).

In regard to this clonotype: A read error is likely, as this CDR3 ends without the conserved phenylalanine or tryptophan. DNA of the CDR3: TGTGCCTGCAGCTTATTGGCCTACGAGACCCAGTACCTC. It encodes CACSLLAYETQYL. The chain is built from TRBV7-2 and TRBJ2-5; no firm D call. CDR3 size: 13 residues. Germline lookup yields CDR1 SGHTA and CDR2 FQGNSA.

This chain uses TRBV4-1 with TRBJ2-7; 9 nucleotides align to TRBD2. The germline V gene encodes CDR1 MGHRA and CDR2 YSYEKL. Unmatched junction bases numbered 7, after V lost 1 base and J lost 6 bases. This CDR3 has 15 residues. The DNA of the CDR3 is TGCGCCAGCAGCCAAGTGGCTGGGACTAGCCGCGAGCAGTACTTC. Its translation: CASSQVAGTSREQYF.

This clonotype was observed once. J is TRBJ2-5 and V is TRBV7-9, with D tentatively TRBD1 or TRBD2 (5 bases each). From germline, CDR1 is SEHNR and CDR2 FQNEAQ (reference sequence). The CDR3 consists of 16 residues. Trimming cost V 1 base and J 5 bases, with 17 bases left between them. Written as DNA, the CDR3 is TGTGCCAGCAGCTTAGTGTTAATGGGGACCGTGGAGACCCAGTACTTC. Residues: CASSLVLMGTVETQYF.

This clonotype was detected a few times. The CDR3 DNA reads as TGTGCCAGCAGTAGGACAGGGGGGACCTACAATGAGCAGTTCTTC. This sequence encodes CASSRTGGTYNEQFF. This sequence joins TRBV7-2 and TRBJ2-1; 10 nucleotides line up with TRBD1. Germline V gene lookup returns CDR1 SGHTA and CDR2 FQGNSA. Trimming at V came to 6 bases and at J to 2 bases, leaving 4 bases not matched to a gene. The CDR3 covers 15 residues.

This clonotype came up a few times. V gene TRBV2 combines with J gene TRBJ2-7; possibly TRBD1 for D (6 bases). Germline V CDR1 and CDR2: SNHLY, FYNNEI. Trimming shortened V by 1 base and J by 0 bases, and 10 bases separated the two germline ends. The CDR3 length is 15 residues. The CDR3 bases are TGTGCCAGCAGTGAAGGGGGACACCTCTCCTACGAGCAGTACTTC. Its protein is CASSEGGHLSYEQYF.

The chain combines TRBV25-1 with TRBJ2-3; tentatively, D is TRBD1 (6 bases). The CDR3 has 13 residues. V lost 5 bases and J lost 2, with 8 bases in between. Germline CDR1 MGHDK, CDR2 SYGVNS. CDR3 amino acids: CASSRDNTDTQYF. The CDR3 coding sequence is TGTGCCAGCAGTAGGGACAACACAGATACGCAGTATTTT.

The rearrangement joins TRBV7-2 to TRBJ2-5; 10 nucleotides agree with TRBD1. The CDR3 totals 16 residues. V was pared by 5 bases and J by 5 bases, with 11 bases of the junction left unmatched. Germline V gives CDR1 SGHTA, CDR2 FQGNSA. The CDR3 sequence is CASSSRDRGREETQYF. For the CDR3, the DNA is TGTGCCAGCAGCAGCCGGGACAGGGGAAGGGAGGAGACCCAGTACTTC.

The CDR3 nucleotides are TGTGCCAGCAAGGCGGGGGGGTCCTACAATGAGCAGTTCTTC. This sequence encodes CASKAGGSYNEQFF. The chain links TRBV9 to TRBJ2-1; 9 bases are a match to TRBD2. From germline, CDR1 is SGDLS and CDR2 YYNGEE. Germline trimming cut 6 bases from V and 1 base from J; bases unmatched to any gene: 2. The CDR3 runs to 14 residues.

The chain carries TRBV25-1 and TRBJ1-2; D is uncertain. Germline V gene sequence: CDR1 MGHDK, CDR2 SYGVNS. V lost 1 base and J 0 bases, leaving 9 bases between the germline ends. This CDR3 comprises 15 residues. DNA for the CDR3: TGTGCCAGCAGTGAATCTTGGCGACCTAACTATGGCTACACCTTC. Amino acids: CASSESWRPNYGYTF.

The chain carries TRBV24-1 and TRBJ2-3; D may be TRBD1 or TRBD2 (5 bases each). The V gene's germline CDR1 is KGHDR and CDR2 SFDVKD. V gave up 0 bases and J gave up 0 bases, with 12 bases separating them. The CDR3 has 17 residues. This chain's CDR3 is CATSDLPGRASTDTQYF. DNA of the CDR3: TGTGCCACCAGTGATTTGCCGGGACGGGCGAGCACAGATACGCAGTATTTT.

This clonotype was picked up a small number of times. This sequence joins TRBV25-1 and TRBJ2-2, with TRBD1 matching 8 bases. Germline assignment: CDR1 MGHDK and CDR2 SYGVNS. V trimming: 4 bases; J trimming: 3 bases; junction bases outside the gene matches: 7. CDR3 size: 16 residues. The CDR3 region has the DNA TGTGCCAGCAGTGGGACGCAGGGGGCGTACACCGGGGAGCTGTTTTTT. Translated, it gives CASSGTQGAYTGELFF.

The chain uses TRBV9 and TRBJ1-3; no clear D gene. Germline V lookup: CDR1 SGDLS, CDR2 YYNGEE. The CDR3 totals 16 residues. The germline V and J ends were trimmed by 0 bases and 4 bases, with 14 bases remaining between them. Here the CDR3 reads CASSVDVGDSGNTIYF. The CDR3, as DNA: TGTGCCAGCAGCGTAGATGTCGGGGATTCGGGAAACACCATATATTTT. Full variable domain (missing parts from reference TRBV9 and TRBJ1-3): DSGVTQTPKHLITATGQRVTLRCSPRSGDLSVYWYQQSLDQGLQFLIQYYNGEERAKGNILERFSAQQFPDLHSELNLSSLELGDSALYFCASSVDVGDSGNTIYFGEGSWLTVV.

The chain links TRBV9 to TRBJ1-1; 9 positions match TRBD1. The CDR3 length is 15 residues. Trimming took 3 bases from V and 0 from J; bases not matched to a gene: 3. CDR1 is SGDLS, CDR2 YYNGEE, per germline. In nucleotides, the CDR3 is TGTGCCAGCAGCGGATGGACAGGGGTGAACACTGAAGCTTTCTTT. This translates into CASSGWTGVNTEAFF.

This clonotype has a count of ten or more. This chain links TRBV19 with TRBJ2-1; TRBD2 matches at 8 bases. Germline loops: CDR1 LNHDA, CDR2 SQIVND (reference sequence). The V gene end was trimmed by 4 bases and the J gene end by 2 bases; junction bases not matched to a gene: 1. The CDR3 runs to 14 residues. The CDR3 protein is CASSSGGTYNEQFF. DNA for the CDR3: TGTGCCAGTAGTAGCGGGGGGACCTACAATGAGCAGTTCTTC.

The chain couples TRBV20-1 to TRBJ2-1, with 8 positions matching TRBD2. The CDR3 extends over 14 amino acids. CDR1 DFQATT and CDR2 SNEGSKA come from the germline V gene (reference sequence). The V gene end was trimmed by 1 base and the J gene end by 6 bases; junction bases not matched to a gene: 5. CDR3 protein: CSARASGLRNEQFF. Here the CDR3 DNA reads TGCAGTGCTAGAGCTAGCGGGTTGCGCAATGAGCAGTTCTTC.

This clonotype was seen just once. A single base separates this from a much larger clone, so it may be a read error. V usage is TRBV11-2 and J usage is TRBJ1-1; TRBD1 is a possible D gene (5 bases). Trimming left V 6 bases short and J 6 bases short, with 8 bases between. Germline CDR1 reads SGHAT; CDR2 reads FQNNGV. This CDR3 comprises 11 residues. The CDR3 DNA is TGTGCCAGCAGGACAGAGCCTGAAGCTTTCTTT. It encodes CASRTEPEAFF.

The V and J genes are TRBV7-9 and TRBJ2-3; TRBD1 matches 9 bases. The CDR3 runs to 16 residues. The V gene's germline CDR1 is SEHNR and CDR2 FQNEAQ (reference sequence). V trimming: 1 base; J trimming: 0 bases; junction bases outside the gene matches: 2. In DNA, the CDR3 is TGTGCCAGCAGCTTAGACGGACAGGGGAGCACAGATACGCAGTATTTT. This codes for CASSLDGQGSTDTQYF. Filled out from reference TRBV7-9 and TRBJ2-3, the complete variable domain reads DTGVSQNPRHKITKRGQNVTFRCDPISEHNRLYWYRQTLGQGPEFLTYFQNEAQLEKSRLLSDRFSAERPKGSFSTLEIQRTEQGDSAMYLCASSLDGQGSTDTQYFGPGTRLTVL.